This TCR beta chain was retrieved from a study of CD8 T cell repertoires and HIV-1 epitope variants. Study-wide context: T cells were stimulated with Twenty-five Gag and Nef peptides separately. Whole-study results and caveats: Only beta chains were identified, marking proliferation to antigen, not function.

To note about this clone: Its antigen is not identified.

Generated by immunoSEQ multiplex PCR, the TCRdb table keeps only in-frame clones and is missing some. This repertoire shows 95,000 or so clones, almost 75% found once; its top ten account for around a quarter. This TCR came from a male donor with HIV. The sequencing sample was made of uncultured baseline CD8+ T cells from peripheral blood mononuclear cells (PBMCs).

The CDR3: CASSVGDRPYTF. CDR3 nucleotide sequence: TGTGCCAGCAGTGTCGGGGACAGACCCTACACCTTC. This chain joins TRBV28 and TRBJ1-2, with 7 bases that match TRBD1. Germline V gene data show CDR1 as MDHEN and CDR2 as SYDVKM. V was clipped by 5 bases and J by 10 bases; unmatched bases: 7. The CDR3 has 12 amino acids.